The present T cell receptor beta chain was sequenced within a study of blood T cell repertoires in COVID-19. Study background: Samples came from the United States, Italy and Spain, spanning acute and convalescent COVID-19. PBMCs, B-cell-depleted T cells, or T cells were the source of the cDNA or gDNA that made up the material.

V was trimmed by 1 base and J by 7 bases, leaving 13 bases between them. CDR1 MGHDK and CDR2 SYGVNS come from the germline V gene. The CDR3 is made up of 14 amino acids. Assay used: immunoSEQ multiplex PCR; TCRdb lists only in-frame clones, some missing. The repertoire holds over 600,000 clones, with 85% to 90% as singletons. Sequencing input: peripheral blood. The clonotype was recovered from a woman aged 18-35 years with acute or convalescent COVID-19. The V call is TRBV25-1, the J call TRBJ1-1; TRBD1 is a possible D gene (6 bases). In DNA, the CDR3 is TGTGCCAGCAGTGAATCATACAGGGACTATGAAGCTTTCTTT. This sequence encodes CASSESYRDYEAFF. The full variable domain, with the rest looked up from reference TRBV25-1 and TRBJ1-1, is EADIYQTPRYLVIGTGKKITLECSQTMGHDKMYWYQQDPGMELHLIHYSYGVNSTEKGDLSSESTVSRIRTEHFPLTLESARPSHTSQYLCASSESYRDYEAFFGQGTRLTVV.